The 27 T cell receptor beta chains below all came from one sample that was sequenced in a study of T-cell memory formation after mild COVID-19. TCRdb re-derived calls from the 5' RACE reads in MiXCR, one entry per CDR3 protein. The sample consists of roughly 130,000 distinct CDR3 sequences, about 5.9% of them appearing once. Sequenced input: PBMCs or a T cell subset sorted from them (not recorded which). Every receptor here comes from an adult woman who had mild COVID-19 (a few samples of this study predate the infection). Cell type and time point are not known.

The gene calls are TRBV10-3 and TRBJ2-1; 7 bases align to TRBD1. After removal of 10 bases from V and 5 bases from J, the junction contained 8 bases not matched to a gene. The CDR3 has 13 residues. Germline V gives CDR1 ENHRY, CDR2 SYGVKD. Here the CDR3 reads CASSRDSNNEQFF. The CDR3 nucleotides read TGTGCCAGCTCCCGGGACAGCAACAATGAGCAGTTCTTC.

This clonotype was observed at least ten times. The V and J genes are TRBV6-5 and TRBJ2-1; 11 nucleotides agree with TRBD2. The CDR3 is 14 residues long. CDR1 MNHEY and CDR2 SVGAGI come from the germline V gene. The J segment lost 7 bases and the V segment lost 8 bases, leaving 7 bases of the junction unmatched. The CDR3 DNA is TGTGCCAGCCTAGCGGGAGGAGTTAGTAATGAGCAGTTCTTC. This gives the protein CASLAGGVSNEQFF.

This clonotype was recorded at least ten times. The chain couples TRBV5-1 to TRBJ2-2; 11 nucleotides match TRBD1. Germline-derived CDR1 and CDR2 are SGHRS and YFSETQ. J was trimmed by 0 bases and V by 4 bases; bases with no gene match: 2. The CDR3 is 16 residues long. The CDR3 nucleotides are TGCGCCAGCAGCCTGGGACAGGGGGCGAACACCGGGGAGCTGTTTTTT. Protein product: CASSLGQGANTGELFF.

This chain uses TRBV12-3 or TRBV12-4 with TRBJ2-7; D gene ambiguous. CDR3 length: 11 amino acids. The V end lost 9 bases, the J end lost 3 bases, and 9 bases lay between the germline ends. The chain's CDR3 is CASGSRYEQYF. CDR3 nucleotides: TGTGCCAGTGGCAGCCGCTACGAGCAGTACTTC.

This clonotype was seen a few times. One base away lies a much larger clone, so this may be a sequencing read error. This chain joins TRBV2 and TRBJ2-2, with D unresolved. Germline assignment: CDR1 SNHLY and CDR2 FYNNEI. The CDR3 spans 12 residues. The germline V and J ends were trimmed by 4 bases and 3 bases, with 3 bases remaining between them. CDR3 sequence reads: CASSADTGELFF. CDR3 nucleotides: TGTGCCAGCAGTGCCGACACCGGGGAGCTGTTTTTT.

This clonotype showed up just a few times. The rearrangement links TRBV12-3 or TRBV12-4 to TRBJ1-6; a possible D gene is TRBD1 (5 bases). Trimming shortened V by 5 bases and J by 7 bases, and 12 bases separated the two germline ends. CDR3 length: 14 amino acids. CDR3 nucleotide sequence: TGTGCCAGCAGTCCGATGGGGGTGAATTCACCCCTCCACTTT. Translating gives CASSPMGVNSPLHF.

Ten or more counts support this clonotype. CDR3 in amino acids: CASSPWTANSPLHF. CDR3 coding DNA: TGTGCCAGCAGCCCTTGGACAGCCAATTCACCCCTCCACTTT. V gene TRBV7-9 combines with J gene TRBJ1-6; D is perhaps TRBD1 (6 bases). Germline V gene sequence: CDR1 SEHNR, CDR2 FQNEAQ (reference sequence). The V gene lost 5 bases and the J gene lost 7 bases, with 12 bases spanning the gap. There are 14 residues in the CDR3. Full variable domain (remainder filled in from reference TRBV7-9 and TRBJ1-6): DTGVSQNPRHKITKRGQNVTFRCDPISEHNRLYWYRQTLGQGPEFLTYFQNEAQLEKSRLLSDRFSAERPKGSFSTLEIQRTEQGDSAMYLCASSPWTANSPLHFGNGTRLTVT.

The chain uses TRBV7-6 and TRBJ1-2; unclear D gene. V shed 1 base and J shed 4 bases, with 7 bases lying between them. CDR1 SGHVS and CDR2 FNYEAQ come from the germline V gene. The CDR3 consists of 13 residues. The CDR3 nucleotides are TGTGCCAGCAGCTTAGGGTGGACCTATGGCTACACCTTC. Amino acid sequence: CASSLGWTYGYTF.

This clonotype was seen many times. The chain links TRBV5-1 to TRBJ1-1; D ambiguous. The germline V gene encodes CDR1 SGHRS and CDR2 YFSETQ. The CDR3 is 14 amino acids. V gave up 0 bases and J gave up 4 bases, with 10 bases separating them. CDR3: CASSLEHDGTEAFF. The CDR3 DNA is TGCGCCAGCAGCTTGGAACACGACGGCACTGAAGCTTTCTTT.

This chain joins TRBV5-5 and TRBJ1-1; TRBD1 matches at 7 bases. CDR1 SGHKS and CDR2 YYEKEE come from the germline V gene (reference sequence). Germline trimming cut 2 bases from V and 3 bases from J; bases unmatched to any gene: 7. The CDR3 is made up of 15 amino acids. The CDR3: CASSLRQGTYTEAFF. The DNA of the CDR3 is TGTGCCAGCAGCTTAAGACAGGGAACTTACACTGAAGCTTTCTTT.

This chain connects TRBV20-1 to TRBJ1-1; D not resolved. V dropped 0 bases and J dropped 7 bases, with 12 bases sitting between them. Germline loops: CDR1 DFQATT, CDR2 SNEGSKA (reference sequence). The CDR3 is 13 residues long. The CDR3 spells CSARDSGVGEAFF. The CDR3 DNA sequence: TGCAGTGCTAGAGATTCTGGGGTTGGTGAAGCTTTCTTT.

This clonotype has ten or more counts. CDR3 in amino acids: CASSYYGLAGGPRVTGELFF. In nucleotides, the CDR3 is TGTGCCAGCAGTTACTACGGACTAGCGGGAGGGCCGAGGGTTACCGGGGAGCTGTTTTTT. V gene TRBV6-2 or TRBV6-3 combines with J gene TRBJ2-2, with TRBD2 matching 15 bases. There are 20 residues in the CDR3. V trimming: 1 base; J trimming: 5 bases; junction bases outside the gene matches: 11. Germline V gene lookup returns CDR1 MNHEY and CDR2 SVGEGT.

This clonotype was picked up many times. CDR3 residues: CASSQIRQGKNTEAFF. CDR3 sequence (DNA): TGCGCCAGCAGCCAGATCCGACAGGGGAAGAACACTGAAGCTTTCTTT. The chain carries TRBV4-1 and TRBJ1-1, with 8 bases matching TRBD1. This CDR3 is built from 16 residues. V lost 3 bases and J lost 1; bases outside the gene matches: 7. CDR1 MGHRA and CDR2 YSYEKL come from the germline V gene.

The chain recombines TRBV6-5 with TRBJ2-7; 8 bases align to TRBD2. The length of the CDR3 is 14 residues. V dropped 3 bases and J dropped 3; count of bases not matched to a gene: 4. Germline V gives CDR1 MNHEY, CDR2 SVGAGI. CDR3 in DNA: TGTGCCAGCAGTTATACTAGCGGCAACTACGAGCAGTACTTC. Its translation: CASSYTSGNYEQYF.

This clonotype was seen many times. V and J are TRBV6-1 and TRBJ1-3; D possibly corresponds to TRBD1 (5 bases). The germline gives CDR1 MNHNS, CDR2 SASEGT. The V gene lost 2 bases and the J gene lost 2 bases, with 10 bases spanning the gap. The CDR3 extends over 15 amino acids. CDR3 sequence reads: CASSEMRGAGNTIYF. The CDR3 bases are TGTGCCAGCAGTGAAATGAGAGGGGCTGGAAACACCATATATTTT.

The chain is built from TRBV29-1 and TRBJ2-3, with D possibly being TRBD1 (5 bases). V was trimmed by 1 base and J by 4 bases, leaving 12 bases between them. The CDR3 consists of 14 residues. Germline V gives CDR1 SQVTM, CDR2 ANQGSEA. The DNA of the CDR3 is TGCAGCGTTGAAGCCCAGGGTGTAGCAGATACGCAGTATTTT. The encoded protein is CSVEAQGVADTQYF.

This clonotype has a count of ten or more. The rearrangement joins TRBV4-2 to TRBJ2-5; maybe TRBD2 (6 bases). CDR3 length: 16 amino acids. The ends were cut back, 4 bases at V and 5 bases at J, with 20 bases in the middle. Germline V gene sequence: CDR1 LGHNA, CDR2 YNFKEQ. The CDR3, as DNA: TGTGCCAGCAGCCGGGGCTCGGGACTGGAGGCGGAGACCCAGTACTTC. Protein sequence: CASSRGSGLEAETQYF.

This chain uses TRBV4-3 with TRBJ2-2, with 12 bases aligning to TRBD2. The CDR3 has 18 residues. Trimming removed 0 bases from V and 2 bases from J; junction bases left unmatched: 4. Germline V lookup: CDR1 LGHNA, CDR2 YSLEER. CDR3 DNA: TGCGCCAGCAGCCAAGATCCGGGACTAGCGGGCAACACCGGGGAGCTGTTTTTT. Encoded protein: CASSQDPGLAGNTGELFF.

The table lists this clonotype with a few counts. The chain employs TRBV6-2 or TRBV6-3 and TRBJ1-5; tentatively, D is TRBD1 (5 bases). The CDR3 has 15 amino acids. The V gene's germline CDR1 is MNHEY and CDR2 SVGEGT. The V end lost 5 bases, the J end lost 2 bases, and 13 bases lay between the germline ends. CDR3 sequence: CASSAPGTRNQPQHF. CDR3 bases: TGTGCCAGCAGTGCCCCCGGGACCCGCAATCAGCCCCAGCATTTT.

Ten or more counts support this clonotype. J is TRBJ2-3 and V is TRBV29-1, with 7 positions matching TRBD2. Germline CDR1 is SQVTM and CDR2 is ANQGSEA. The CDR3 extends over 17 amino acids. The V and J ends lost 6 bases and 1 base, in that order; junction bases with no gene match: 16. CDR3: CSVASGGAGRGTDTQYF. The DNA for the CDR3 is TGCAGCGTCGCGAGTGGGGGAGCGGGACGGGGCACAGATACGCAGTATTTT.

This clonotype has ten or more counts. The V call is TRBV5-1, the J call TRBJ2-7; perhaps TRBD1 as D (5 bases). The CDR3 totals 13 residues. Between the trimmed V and J ends, which lost 4 bases and 3 bases, there was a span of 11 bases. Germline CDR1 reads SGHRS; CDR2 reads YFSETQ. In DNA, the CDR3 is TGCGCCAGCAGCCGATTCGACAGCTACGAGCAGTACTTC. It codes for CASSRFDSYEQYF.

The genes are TRBV10-3 and TRBJ1-2; D is perhaps TRBD1 (6 bases). The germline V gene encodes CDR1 ENHRY and CDR2 SYGVKD. V gave up 7 bases and J gave up 2 bases, with 11 bases separating them. The CDR3 length is 13 residues. The CDR3 loop is CAITGTPNYGYTF. In DNA, the CDR3 is TGTGCCATCACCGGGACACCCAACTATGGCTACACCTTC.

On this clonotype itself: The junction and the germline gene differ at one end; a read error may be behind it. The chain recombines TRBV3-1 with TRBJ2-7; tentative D call: TRBD1 (6 bases). Germline CDR1 is LGHDT and CDR2 is YNNKEL (reference sequence). There are 17 residues in the CDR3. The CDR3 DNA reads as TGTGACAGCAGCCAGTCTACAGGGCAGAGGGCGAGGTCCGAGCAGTACTTC. Protein product: CDSSQSTGQRARSEQYF.

This clonotype has more than one count but fewer than ten. J is TRBJ1-3 and V is TRBV7-9; D unresolved. The CDR3 totals 16 residues. V was shortened by 5 bases and J by 1 base, with 15 bases between the two germline ends. Germline loops: CDR1 SEHNR, CDR2 FQNEAQ (reference sequence). CDR3 DNA: TGTGCCAGCAGCCCTAGCCCTATTGTATCTGGAAACACCATATATTTT. It encodes CASSPSPIVSGNTIYF. The whole variable domain, filled in from reference TRBV7-9 and TRBJ1-3, reads DTGVSQNPRHKITKRGQNVTFRCDPISEHNRLYWYRQTLGQGPEFLTYFQNEAQLEKSRLLSDRFSAERPKGSFSTLEIQRTEQGDSAMYLCASSPSPIVSGNTIYFGEGSWLTVV.

The rearrangement links TRBV18 to TRBJ1-5; TRBD1 is a possible D gene (6 bases). Germline V gene data show CDR1 as KGHSH and CDR2 as LQKENI. V gave up 3 bases and J gave up 3 bases, with 15 bases separating them. The CDR3 spans 16 residues. As DNA, the CDR3 is TGTGCCAGCTCACCCCCTGGCAGGGGTAACAATCAGCCCCAGCATTTT. It translates to CASSPPGRGNNQPQHF.

This clonotype occurred many times. The rearrangement joins TRBV20-1 to TRBJ1-2, with 7 bases aligning to TRBD1. Germline values: CDR1 DFQATT, CDR2 SNEGSKA (reference sequence). This CDR3 is built from 13 residues. J was trimmed by 5 bases and V by 6 bases; bases with no gene match: 9. CDR3 coding DNA: TGCAGTGCAGACTCCGGGACAGCTTATGGCTACACCTTC. Translation gives CSADSGTAYGYTF.

This clonotype was seen a handful of times. This rearrangement joins TRBV12-3 or TRBV12-4 to TRBJ1-5, with D possibly TRBD1 on 5 matching bases. This CDR3 is built from 14 residues. Trimming shortened V by 4 bases and J by 1 base, and 8 bases separated the two germline ends. CDR3 nucleotides: TGTGCCAGCAGTTGGGGCAAAAGCAATCAGCCCCAGCATTTT. Translation: CASSWGKSNQPQHF.